One and the same sample provided the 3 T cell receptor beta chains below, sequenced in a study of CD8 T cells in ankylosing spondylitis. The study's findings and limits: It appeared that ankylosing spondylitis blood was characterized by a TCR beta motif of eight highly homologous variants.

No antigens are known for them. TCRdb re-called the 5' RACE reads through MiXCR, storing one row per CDR3 protein. The data contain a few hundred thousand distinct CDR3 sequences, roughly 15% of them singletons. The material sequenced was blood, either unsorted or a sorted T cell fraction (not recorded which). The receptors shown here come from a male donor with ankylosing spondylitis.

This clonotype showed up just a few times. This chain connects TRBV20-1 to TRBJ1-1; 12 nucleotides align to TRBD1. Germline V CDR1 and CDR2: DFQATT, SNEGSKA (reference sequence). J lost 6 bases, V lost 2 bases, and 7 bases had no gene match. The CDR3 extends over 15 amino acids. CDR3 nucleotides: TGCAGTGCTAGACCCGGGACAGGGGGCCGGGCTGAAGCTTTCTTT. The encoded protein is CSARPGTGGRAEAFF.

This clonotype showed up just a few times. The genes are TRBV12-3 or TRBV12-4 and TRBJ1-6; D is undetermined. The CDR3 extends over 13 amino acids. The ends were cut back, 3 bases at V and 8 bases at J, with 8 bases in the middle. CDR3 bases: TGTGCCAGCAGTTTGAGCTTAGATTCACCCCTCCACTTT. As protein: CASSLSLDSPLHF.

This chain links TRBV3-1 with TRBJ1-1; D is unresolved. Trimming pared 1 base from V and 10 bases from J, leaving 13 bases between. Per germline, CDR1 LGHDT and CDR2 YNNKEL (reference sequence). This CDR3 has 13 amino acids. The CDR3 here is CASSQGRNRGAFF. The CDR3, as DNA: TGTGCCAGCAGCCAAGGTCGGAACCGGGGAGCTTTCTTT.